The clone carrying this TCR beta chain was recorded only once. The data belong to a study of blood T cell repertoires in COVID-19. The overall study: T cells, B-cell-depleted T cells, or PBMCs provided the cDNA or gDNA that served as material.

Participants' reported clinical history set cohort assignment. Contact with a PCR-confirmed or clinician-diagnosed COVID-19 case occurred within 2 weeks of entry. Per the germline V gene, CDR1 is SGHRS and CDR2 is YFSETQ. This CDR3 comprises 14 residues. V shed 5 bases and J shed 1 base, with 11 bases lying between them. In the original workflow: Reference gene primer amplification gave nucleated cell count estimates. Sequencing was performed with immunoSEQ multiplex PCR; in TCRdb, only in-frame clones are kept and a portion is missing. That table supplies the V and J calls and clone size; D and trimming were determined from the DNA. Seen here are around 320,000 clones, approximately 90% observed once, and the top ten hold approximately 4.1%.

The sequence was collected from a woman aged 25 to 39 who had been exposed to COVID-19. The sequencing sample was made of PBMCs or T cells enriched from blood (not recorded which). The rearrangement uses TRBV5-1 and TRBJ2-3, with D perhaps TRBD2 (7 bases). The CDR3 DNA sequence: TGCGCCAGCAGGAAAGGGGGGGGCACAGATACGCAGTATTTT. Residues: CASRKGGGTDTQYF.